This entry concerns a single TCR beta chain. This clone was seen only once. Its antigen is unknown. Compared with germline, one end of the junction differs, possibly owing to a read error. The trial excluded patients who had a history of autoimmune disease or who were on systemic immunosuppression. Peripheral blood for TCR sequencing was collected from all dose cohorts at baseline, on cycle 4 day 1, and on cycle 7 day 1. The samples were taken from a phase I, first-in-human, multicenter, open-label dose-escalation trial of ivuxolimab. Adults with locally advanced or metastatic melanoma, renal cell, hepatocellular, or head and neck squamous cell carcinoma were enrolled in the trial. Before TCR sequencing, CD4+ T cells and CD8+ T cells from peripheral blood were sorted into separate populations. According to the germline V gene, CDR1 reads SGHRS and CDR2 reads YFSETQ. The CDR3 spans 15 residues, from the cysteine through the phenylalanine. This entry keeps only the CDR3 DNA: 45 bases, framed from base 1.

To sequence the TCRbeta CDR3 region, genomic DNA was isolated from the sorted cells. The immunoSEQ Assay was used for sequencing of TCRbeta CDR3 regions. TCRdb took this table from immuneACCESS and kept in-frame rearrangements with V and J called. Such tables lack part of the clones; where checked against another copy, unresolved V genes explain under half of the gap, and the rest is unexplained. Here the sample has tens of thousands of clones; 90% to 95% occur a single time. The biggest ten clones account for 0.4% to 0.5% of the sample. The entry originates in a study of OX40 agonist ivuxolimab in advanced cancers. General notes on the study: Ivuxolimab was an agonistic, fully human IgG2 monoclonal antibody directed against OX40 (CD134), a costimulatory receptor. A male proportion of roughly 80% and a mean age of roughly 55 years, ranging from 23 to 79, were recorded for the dose-escalation cohort. The paper reports the monotherapy dose-escalation portion (N of about 47 patients) of the phase I ivuxolimab trial. Of the roughly 50 dose-escalation patients, hepatocellular carcinoma was present in about 20, melanoma in roughly 15, renal cell carcinoma in 9 and head and neck cancer in 9. Peripheral TCRbeta sequencing was intended to test whether TCR sequence diversity was altered and clonal T-cell expansion was caused by ivuxolimab. Three dose-escalation patients achieved partial responses, one with hepatocellular carcinoma and two with cutaneous melanoma. Prior anti-PD-1, anti-PD-L1 or anti-CTLA-4 therapy was permitted, and roughly two fifths of dose-escalation patients had received checkpoint inhibitors. Intravenous ivuxolimab was administered to patients every 2 weeks at six dose levels: 0.01, 0.1, 0.3, 1.5, 3 and 10 mg/kg. What the authors observed across the whole study: In the 0.1-3.0 mg/kg groups, partial responders were among the patients with the lowest normalized peripheral clonal expansion, particularly in CD8+ T cells. On average, CD8+ T cells showed more expanded clones than CD4+ T cells after ivuxolimab. Low levels of normalized T-cell clonal expansion were also seen in some nonresponding patients. At doses of 0.1 to 3.0 mg/kg, clonal expansion of both CD4+ and CD8+ T cells in blood was seen between baseline and week 6. The antigen specificity of the peripheral T cells that underwent clonal expansion was not determined.

The receptor was isolated from an adult with an advanced solid tumor such as melanoma, head and neck, liver or kidney cancer. Source: CD4+ or CD8+ T cells sorted from blood, taken in a trial of the OX40 agonist ivuxolimab. The rearrangement joined TRBV5-1 to TRBJ1-2, with TRBD1 identical over 7 junction bases. The CDR3 has the sequence CASNLVGGELYGYTF. The nucleotide sequence reads as follows: TGCGCCAGCAACTTGGTAGGGGGCGAACTTTATGGCTACACCTTC. This CDR3, with the reference TRBV5-1 and TRBJ1-2 proteins standing in past its ends, gives the full variable domain KAGVTQTPRYLIKTRGQQVTLSCSPISGHRSVSWYQQTPGQGLQFLFEYFSETQRNKGNFPGRFSGRQFSNSRSEMNVSTLELGDSALYLCASNLVGGELYGYTFGSGTRLTVV.